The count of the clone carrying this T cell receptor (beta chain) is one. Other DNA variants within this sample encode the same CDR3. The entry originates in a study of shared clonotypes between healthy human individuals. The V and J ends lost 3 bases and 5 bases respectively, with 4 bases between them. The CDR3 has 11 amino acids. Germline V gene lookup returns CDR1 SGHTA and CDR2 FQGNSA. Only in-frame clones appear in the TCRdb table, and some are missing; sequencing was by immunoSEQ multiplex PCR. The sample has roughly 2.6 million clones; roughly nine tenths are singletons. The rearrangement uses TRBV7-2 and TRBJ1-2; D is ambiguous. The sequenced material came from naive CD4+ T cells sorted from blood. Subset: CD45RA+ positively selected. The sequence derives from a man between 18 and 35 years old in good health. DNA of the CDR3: TGTGCCAGCAGCTTGGCGTATGGCTACACCTTC. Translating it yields CASSLAYGYTF.